The next 21 T cell receptor beta chains were all read from a single sample in a study of regulatory T cells in long-lasting Graves disease. Library construction for TCR beta used iRepertoire HTBI primers and Arm-PCR of CDR3 regions. MiXCR was run by TCRdb on the multiplex PCR reads, yielding one entry per CDR3 protein. The data show approximately 540,000 distinct CDR3 sequences, with around 13% seen just once and roughly 9.3% held by the top ten. Specified time point: newly diagnosed GD, antithyroid drugs for less than 3 months. With RNA extracted from PBMCs as input, the TCR library was made. These data also featured in a second study, about T cells in Graves' hyperthyroidism and ophthalmopathy.

The sequencing here drew on peripheral blood mononuclear cells (PBMCs), taken at new diagnosis, from a patient treated with antithyroid drugs. Receptors originate from a woman aged 25-40 years with Graves disease.

This clonotype was seen only a few times. This clone may be a read error of a much larger clone one base away. Because it lacks the conserved phenylalanine or tryptophan at the end, this CDR3 is likely a read error. The genes are TRBV28 and TRBJ1-6, with no clear D. The CDR3 totals 15 residues. Germline CDR1 and CDR2: MDHEN and SYDVKM. Trimming removed 7 bases from V and 9 bases from J, with 19 bases in between. Here the CDR3 DNA reads TGTGCCAGCACCCAAGAGCATGGGGTCGGTTCACCCCTCCACTCT. The encoded protein is CASTQEHGVGSPLHS.

This chain uses TRBV5-6 with TRBJ1-1; no reliable D call. Trimming pared 0 bases from V and 5 bases from J, leaving 14 bases between. Germline CDR1 reads SGHDT; CDR2 reads YYEEEE. CDR3 length: 15 residues. Written as DNA, the CDR3 is TGTGCCAGCAGCTTGGGGTGGGCGGTATATACTGAAGCTTTCTTT. Translated, it gives CASSLGWAVYTEAFF.

This clonotype was counted ten times or more. The chain couples TRBV18 to TRBJ2-7; TRBD2 is a possible D gene (5 bases). Trimming took 3 bases from V and 5 from J, leaving 17 bases between them. The germline CDR1 and CDR2 sequences are KGHSH and LQKENI. CDR3 length equals 15 residues. The CDR3 here is CASSPHSSAGDEQYF. The CDR3 bases are TGTGCCAGCTCACCCCACTCCTCTGCGGGTGACGAGCAGTACTTC.

This clonotype was recorded many times. V and J are TRBV30 and TRBJ1-6, with D perhaps matching TRBD1 (6 bases). The germline gives CDR1 GTSNPN, CDR2 SVGIG (reference sequence). V was trimmed by 0 bases and J by 6 bases, leaving 9 bases between them. The CDR3 runs 14 residues. Here the CDR3 reads CAWSVGQINSPLHF. The CDR3 DNA reads TGTGCCTGGAGTGTTGGACAGATTAATTCACCCCTCCACTTT.

This clonotype was seen ten or more times. The V call is TRBV30, the J call TRBJ2-5; D may be TRBD1 (6 bases). CDR3 length equals 12 residues. The germline gives CDR1 GTSNPN, CDR2 SVGIG (reference sequence). V lost 7 bases to trimming and J lost 1 base, with 10 bases between them. CDR3 nucleotide sequence: TGTGCCTTTCACAGGGCCCAAGAGACCCAGTACTTC. It is translated as CAFHRAQETQYF.

This clonotype was seen only a few times. V and J are TRBV7-2 and TRBJ2-6; D uncertain. The V end was cut by 3 bases, the J end by 2 bases, with 17 bases between. Germline V CDR1 and CDR2: SGHTA, FQGNSA. The CDR3 extends over 18 amino acids. CDR3 residues: CASSFGDAALTGANVLTF. DNA for the CDR3: TGTGCCAGCAGCTTCGGAGACGCGGCCTTGACTGGGGCCAACGTCCTGACTTTC.

This clonotype was detected ten times or more. The chain links TRBV15 to TRBJ1-2; D gene ambiguous. The germline CDR1 and CDR2 sequences are LNHNV and YYDKDF (reference sequence). The CDR3 totals 14 residues. The ends were cut back, 2 bases at V and 4 bases at J, with 11 bases in the middle. The CDR3 here is CATSRRGVVYGYTF. DNA of the CDR3: TGTGCCACCAGCAGACGCGGAGTCGTCTATGGCTACACCTTC.

This clonotype was recorded at least ten times. The gene calls are TRBV28 and TRBJ2-7; 9 bases are a match to TRBD1. The V gene end was trimmed by 6 bases and the J gene end by 6 bases; junction bases not matched to a gene: 12. This CDR3 has 15 residues. Germline V gene data show CDR1 as MDHEN and CDR2 as SYDVKM. For the CDR3, the DNA is TGTGCCAGCAGGCTCACCTGGACAGGGGACCGCGAGCAGTACTTC. Amino acids: CASRLTWTGDREQYF.

This clonotype has ten or more counts. V gene TRBV29-1 combines with J gene TRBJ2-1; 7 nucleotides match TRBD1. Germline V gives CDR1 SQVTM, CDR2 ANQGSEA. V shed 8 bases and J 0 bases; nucleotides not matched to a gene: 4. The CDR3 is 13 amino acids. The CDR3 DNA follows: TGCAGCTTCCGGACAGGCTCCTACAATGAGCAGTTCTTC. It yields the protein CSFRTGSYNEQFF.

This clonotype was counted only a few times. The chain joins TRBV20-1 to TRBJ1-2; D is unclear. V was pared by 1 base and J by 3 bases, with 9 bases between. This CDR3 has 13 residues. The V gene's germline CDR1 is DFQATT and CDR2 SNEGSKA (reference sequence). For the CDR3, the DNA is TGCAGTGCTAGAGCCTCAGAATACTATGGCTACACCTTC. This codes for CSARASEYYGYTF.

This clonotype was recorded a few times. This rearrangement joins TRBV9 to TRBJ1-1; possible D gene TRBD1, 5 bases. This CDR3 is built from 14 residues. The germline CDR1 and CDR2 sequences are SGDLS and YYNGEE. V was clipped by 3 bases and J by 1 base, with 10 bases between them. CDR3 sequence reads: CASSALGGNTEAFF. CDR3 in DNA: TGTGCCAGCAGCGCTCTGGGGGGGAACACTGAAGCTTTCTTT.

In nucleotides, the CDR3 is TGTGCCAGCAGCTTAGGTTCAGGGGGCAAGGGGACCCAGTACTTC. Protein: CASSLGSGGKGTQYF. The rearrangement joins TRBV7-6 to TRBJ2-5; 8 nucleotides agree with TRBD1. Germline CDR1 and CDR2: SGHVS and FNYEAQ. With V trimmed by 1 base and J by 7 bases, 8 bases remained unmatched. The CDR3 runs to 15 residues.

This clonotype was counted many times. The V and J genes are TRBV6-1 and TRBJ2-1; TRBD2 matches 11 bases. The CDR3 is 20 amino acids. With 5 bases clipped from V and 6 bases from J, the junction kept 21 bases outside the gene matches. Germline CDR1 MNHNS, CDR2 SASEGT. CDR3 region: CASSQRSSGRNNFKTNEQFF. DNA for the CDR3: TGTGCCAGCAGTCAACGCTCTAGCGGGAGGAACAACTTCAAAACCAATGAGCAGTTCTTC.

A few counts support this clonotype. The junction and the germline gene differ at one end; a read error may be behind it. CDR3 in DNA: TGTGCCAGCAGCTTAGAGGCAGGGCCCTTC. It specifies CASSLEAGPF. The chain combines TRBV7-9 with TRBJ2-7; possibly TRBD1 for D (5 bases). The CDR3 runs to 10 residues. In germline, CDR1 is SEHNR, CDR2 FQNEAQ (reference sequence). The whole variable domain, remainder taken from reference TRBV7-9 and TRBJ2-7, is DTGVSQNPRHKITKRGQNVTFRCDPISEHNRLYWYRQTLGQGPEFLTYFQNEAQLEKSRLLSDRFSAERPKGSFSTLEIQRTEQGDSAMYLCASSLEAGPFGPGTRLTVT.

The table lists this clonotype with many counts. The chain couples TRBV14 to TRBJ1-2; D is unresolved. V shed 0 bases and J shed 4 bases, with 12 bases lying between them. Looked up from germline, CDR1 is SGHDN and CDR2 is FVKESK. The CDR3 runs 15 residues. Here the CDR3 reads CASSQEGGSLYGYTF. CDR3 in DNA: TGTGCCAGCAGCCAAGAAGGAGGGAGCCTCTATGGCTACACCTTC.

This clonotype was recorded at least ten times. The chain recombines TRBV30 with TRBJ1-5, with D perhaps matching TRBD1 (6 bases). The CDR3 contains 13 residues. Trimming removed 5 bases from V and 5 bases from J, with 13 bases in between. Germline CDR1 GTSNPN, CDR2 SVGIG (reference sequence). Here the CDR3 reads CAWSGQNDQPQHF. The CDR3 region has the DNA TGTGCCTGGTCGGGACAAAATGATCAGCCCCAGCATTTT.

Ten or more counts support this clonotype. V is TRBV7-2 and J is TRBJ2-7, with 8 bases that match TRBD2. This CDR3 is built from 15 residues. Per the germline V gene, CDR1 is SGHTA and CDR2 is FQGNSA. V shed 2 bases and J 7 bases; nucleotides not matched to a gene: 10. CDR3 loop: CASSLTPGLVGEQYF. The CDR3 DNA reads TGTGCCAGCAGCTTAACTCCGGGACTAGTAGGGGAGCAGTACTTC.

This chain joins TRBV30 and TRBJ2-6, with D possibly TRBD2 on 5 matching bases. Germline CDR1 is GTSNPN and CDR2 is SVGIG (reference sequence). The CDR3 runs to 16 residues. Trimming pared 8 bases from V and 0 bases from J, leaving 17 bases between. The CDR3 protein is CARSTLRVSGANVLTF. The CDR3 coding sequence is TGTGCCAGATCTACACTGCGGGTCTCTGGGGCCAACGTCCTGACTTTC. The whole variable domain, filled in from reference TRBV30 and TRBJ2-6, reads SQTIHQWPATLVQPVGSPLSLECTVEGTSNPNLYWYRQAAGRGLQLLFYSVGIGQISSEVPQNLSASRPQDRQFILSSKKLLLSDSGFYLCARSTLRVSGANVLTFGAGSRLTVL.

This clonotype was seen repeatedly, ten times or more. The genes are TRBV5-5 and TRBJ1-2; D not certain. The V and J ends lost 2 bases and 6 bases respectively, with 11 bases between them. Germline CDR1 SGHKS, CDR2 YYEKEE (reference sequence). The CDR3 contains 13 residues. In nucleotides, the CDR3 is TGTGCCAGCAGCTTCGGAGGCGGGAATGGCTACACCTTC. This sequence encodes CASSFGGGNGYTF.

This clonotype was observed a single time. CDR3 amino acids: CASSLGGTGPEKLFF. CDR3 nucleotide sequence: TGTGCCAGCAGTTTGGGGGGGACAGGGCCAGAAAAACTGTTTTTT. The V call is TRBV2, the J call TRBJ1-4; 9 positions agree with TRBD1. Per the germline V gene, CDR1 is SNHLY and CDR2 is FYNNEI. V shed 5 bases and J 8 bases; nucleotides not matched to a gene: 9. The CDR3 length is 15 residues.

This clonotype was observed at least ten times. The chain is built from TRBV28 and TRBJ2-1; TRBD2 agrees at 12 bases. V was clipped by 5 bases and J by 7 bases; unmatched bases: 9. The CDR3 consists of 16 residues. Germline V gene lookup returns CDR1 MDHEN and CDR2 SYDVKM. Here the CDR3 reads CASSPRLAGETNEQFF. The CDR3, as DNA: TGTGCCAGCAGTCCTCGACTAGCGGGAGAAACGAATGAGCAGTTCTTC. Using reference TRBV28 and TRBJ2-1 for the parts outside the CDR3, the full variable domain is DVKVTQSSRYLVKRTGEKVFLECVQDMDHENMFWYRQDPGLGLRLIYFSYDVKMKEKGDIPEGYSVSREKKERFSLILESASTNQTSMYLCASSPRLAGETNEQFFGPGTRLTVL.